One and the same sample provided the 15 T cell receptor beta chains below, sequenced in a study of blood T cell repertoires in COVID-19. TCRdb keeps only in-frame clones here, not all; method: immunoSEQ multiplex PCR. Among over 150,000 clones listed, about 74% were seen once. Specimen: peripheral blood. The receptors stem from a man aged 60-69 years with acute or convalescent COVID-19.

Points on this clone: Other DNA sequences in the same sample also yield this CDR3. The chain has TRBV9 and TRBJ2-5; 8 bases align to TRBD2. The ends lost 0 bases at V and 5 bases at J; junction bases unmatched: 3. The length of the CDR3 is 14 residues. The germline CDR1 and CDR2 sequences are SGDLS and YYNGEE. The CDR3 sequence is CASSVAGGQETQYF. CDR3 bases: TGTGCCAGCAGCGTAGCGGGGGGGCAGGAGACCCAGTACTTC.

The genes are TRBV6-2 or TRBV6-3 and TRBJ1-5; 10 bases are shared with TRBD1. The CDR3 loop spans 15 amino acids. The ends lost 6 bases at V and 6 bases at J; junction bases unmatched: 8. CDR1 is MNHEY, CDR2 SVGEGT, per germline. The CDR3 spells CASSSGTGAGQPQHF. CDR3 coding DNA: TGTGCCAGCAGCTCCGGGACAGGGGCCGGTCAGCCCCAGCATTTT.

This clone occurred a few times. V usage is TRBV6-5 and J usage is TRBJ2-3; TRBD1 aligns across 7 bases. The V gene end was trimmed by 4 bases and the J gene end by 5 bases; junction bases not matched to a gene: 12. The CDR3 length is 16 residues. Germline-derived CDR1 and CDR2 are MNHEY and SVGAGI. CDR3 in amino acids: CASSSPFEGAGDTQYF. CDR3 coding DNA: TGTGCCAGCAGTTCCCCTTTCGAGGGGGCGGGAGATACGCAGTATTTT.

The genes are TRBV5-6 and TRBJ2-3, with 11 bases aligning to TRBD2. Germline V gene lookup returns CDR1 SGHDT and CDR2 YYEEEE. The CDR3 contains 15 residues. The J segment lost 5 bases and the V segment lost 4 bases, leaving 6 bases of the junction unmatched. CDR3 in DNA: TGTGCCAGCAGCGGGGGACTAGCGGAAGGAGATACGCAGTATTTT. Translation gives CASSGGLAEGDTQYF.

This chain uses TRBV10-3 with TRBJ2-2; D might be TRBD2 (5 bases). CDR1 is ENHRY and CDR2 is SYGVKD in the germline V gene. Trimming shortened V by 9 bases and J by 6 bases, and 20 bases separated the two germline ends. The CDR3 is 15 residues long. CDR3: CAILEDPRGPGELFF. DNA for the CDR3: TGTGCCATACTGGAGGACCCCCGAGGCCCCGGGGAGCTGTTTTTT.

The V gene is TRBV6-5, the J gene TRBJ2-4, with 8 nucleotides matching TRBD1. V lost 7 bases to trimming and J lost 9 bases; unmatched junction nucleotides: 8. The CDR3 sequence is 13 residues long. Germline V gene sequence: CDR1 MNHEY, CDR2 SVGAGI. The CDR3 sequence: CASNRGYPGIQYF. The CDR3 DNA follows: TGTGCCAGCAACAGGGGGTACCCGGGCATTCAGTACTTC.

The J gene is TRBJ1-1, the V gene TRBV24-1; D may be TRBD1 (5 bases). CDR3 length: 13 residues. V was cut by 0 bases and J by 11 bases, with 12 bases left in between. The V gene's germline CDR1 is KGHDR and CDR2 SFDVKD. The CDR3 loop is CATSDLAGSVAFF. CDR3 sequence (DNA): TGTGCCACCAGTGATTTGGCAGGGTCGGTGGCTTTCTTT.

This clone has just a few counts. This chain links TRBV7-9 with TRBJ1-2, with D tentatively TRBD1 (6 bases). Trimming removed 0 bases from V and 4 bases from J, with 9 bases in between. Germline values: CDR1 SEHNR, CDR2 FQNEAQ (reference sequence). This CDR3 region has 14 residues. This chain's CDR3 is CASSLADRSYGYTF. DNA for the CDR3: TGTGCCAGCAGCTTAGCAGACAGGAGCTATGGCTACACCTTC.

J is TRBJ1-2 and V is TRBV7-9, with 7 bases matching TRBD1. The CDR3 spans 15 residues. Per germline, CDR1 SEHNR and CDR2 FQNEAQ (reference sequence). Losses at the gene ends were 6 bases for V and 6 bases for J; bases not matched to a gene: 13. The CDR3 loop is CASSRADREGDGYTF. CDR3 coding DNA: TGTGCCAGCAGTCGAGCAGACAGGGAAGGTGATGGCTACACCTTC.

The rearrangement links TRBV4-1 to TRBJ1-1; D not resolved. V lost 7 bases to trimming and J lost 2 bases, with 23 bases between them. The CDR3 is made up of 17 amino acids. Germline V gene lookup returns CDR1 MGHRA and CDR2 YSYEKL. In nucleotides, the CDR3 is TGCGCCAGCACTCCTGTCTGGGAGGTCGCCTCAAACACTGAAGCTTTCTTT. It codes for CASTPVWEVASNTEAFF.

The V call is TRBV30, the J call TRBJ1-2; no definite D call. Trimming took 4 bases from V and 2 from J, leaving 20 bases between them. Per the germline V gene, CDR1 is GTSNPN and CDR2 is SVGIG (reference sequence). The CDR3 covers 16 residues. The chain's CDR3 is CAWTYMSGSINYGYTF. In nucleotides, the CDR3 is TGTGCCTGGACTTACATGTCCGGGTCTATAAACTATGGCTACACCTTC.

The chain links TRBV25-1 to TRBJ2-5; the D is unclear. Germline CDR1 and CDR2: MGHDK and SYGVNS. The V end lost 3 bases, the J end lost 2 bases, and 10 bases lay between the germline ends. The length of the CDR3 is 14 residues. In DNA, the CDR3 is TGTGCCAGCAGTGATTACCGGTCACAAGAGACCCAGTACTTC. It encodes CASSDYRSQETQYF.

This sequence joins TRBV3-1 (or the pseudogene TRBV3-2) and TRBJ2-1, with 8 nucleotides matching TRBD2. CDR1 is LGHDT, CDR2 YNNKEL, per germline (reference sequence). This CDR3 is 17 amino acids long. V lost 0 bases to trimming and J lost 0 bases; unmatched junction nucleotides: 4. CDR3 sequence reads: CASSQDLGTSSYNEQFF. For the CDR3, the DNA is TGTGCCAGCAGCCAAGATTTAGGGACTAGCTCCTACAATGAGCAGTTCTTC.

The chain is built from TRBV18 and TRBJ1-5; possible D gene TRBD1, 6 bases. This CDR3 has 18 amino acids. V lost 3 bases and J lost 0, with 18 bases in between. Germline V lookup: CDR1 KGHSH, CDR2 LQKENI. CDR3 protein: CASSPPGHSAYSNQPQHF. The DNA of the CDR3 is TGTGCCAGCTCACCTCCGGGACACTCCGCTTATAGCAATCAGCCCCAGCATTTT.

Only a few counts were recorded for this clone. Additional DNA sequences in this sample encode the identical CDR3. This chain joins TRBV24-1 and TRBJ2-3; 13 bases match TRBD2. Losses at the gene ends were 3 bases for V and 5 bases for J; bases not matched to a gene: 4. The CDR3 length is 16 residues. Germline V CDR1 and CDR2: KGHDR, SFDVKD. The CDR3, as DNA: TGTGCCACCAGTGATCCTGGACTAGCGGGGGTAGATACGCAGTATTTT. This translates into CATSDPGLAGVDTQYF.